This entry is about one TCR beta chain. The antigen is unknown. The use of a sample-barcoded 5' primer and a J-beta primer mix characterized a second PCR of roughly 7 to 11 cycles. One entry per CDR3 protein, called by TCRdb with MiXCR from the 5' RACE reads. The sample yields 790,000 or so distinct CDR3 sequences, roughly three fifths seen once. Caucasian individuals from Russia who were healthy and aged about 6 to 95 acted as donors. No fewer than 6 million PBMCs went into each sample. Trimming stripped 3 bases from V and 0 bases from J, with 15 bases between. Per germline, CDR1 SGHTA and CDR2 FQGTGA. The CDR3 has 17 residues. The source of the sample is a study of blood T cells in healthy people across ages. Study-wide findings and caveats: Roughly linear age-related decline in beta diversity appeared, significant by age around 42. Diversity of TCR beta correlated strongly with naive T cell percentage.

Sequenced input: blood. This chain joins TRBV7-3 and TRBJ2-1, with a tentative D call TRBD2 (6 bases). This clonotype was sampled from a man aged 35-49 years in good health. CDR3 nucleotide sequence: TGTGCCAGCAGCTTTCGTTCTAGCGACAGCTCCTACAATGAGCAGTTCTTC. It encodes CASSFRSSDSSYNEQFF.